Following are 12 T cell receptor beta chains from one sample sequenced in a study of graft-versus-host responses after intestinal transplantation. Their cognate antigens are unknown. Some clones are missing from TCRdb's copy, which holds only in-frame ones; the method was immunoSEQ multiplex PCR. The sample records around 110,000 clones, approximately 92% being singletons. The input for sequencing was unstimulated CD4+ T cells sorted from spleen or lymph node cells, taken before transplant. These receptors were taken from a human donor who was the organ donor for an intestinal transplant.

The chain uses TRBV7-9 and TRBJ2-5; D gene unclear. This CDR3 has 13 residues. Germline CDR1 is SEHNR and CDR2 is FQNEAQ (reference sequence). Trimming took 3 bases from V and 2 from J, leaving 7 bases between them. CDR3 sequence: CASSFGSQETQYF. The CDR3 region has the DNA TGTGCCAGCAGCTTTGGAAGTCAAGAGACCCAGTACTTC. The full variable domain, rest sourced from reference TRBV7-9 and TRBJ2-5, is DTGVSQNPRHKITKRGQNVTFRCDPISEHNRLYWYRQTLGQGPEFLTYFQNEAQLEKSRLLSDRFSAERPKGSFSTLEIQRTEQGDSAMYLCASSFGSQETQYFGPGTRLLVL.

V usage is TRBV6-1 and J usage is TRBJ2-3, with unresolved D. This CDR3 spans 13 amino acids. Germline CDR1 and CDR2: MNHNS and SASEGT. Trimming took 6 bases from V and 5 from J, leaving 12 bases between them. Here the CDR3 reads CASSWTSIDTQYF. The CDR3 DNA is TGTGCCAGCAGCTGGACCTCCATAGATACGCAGTATTTT.

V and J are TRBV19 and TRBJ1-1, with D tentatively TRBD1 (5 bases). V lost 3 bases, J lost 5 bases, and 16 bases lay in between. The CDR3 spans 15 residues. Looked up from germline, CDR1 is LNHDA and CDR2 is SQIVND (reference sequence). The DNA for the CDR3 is TGTGCCAGTAGTATGTTTCAGGGAGGGCGAACTGAAGCTTTCTTT. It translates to CASSMFQGGRTEAFF.

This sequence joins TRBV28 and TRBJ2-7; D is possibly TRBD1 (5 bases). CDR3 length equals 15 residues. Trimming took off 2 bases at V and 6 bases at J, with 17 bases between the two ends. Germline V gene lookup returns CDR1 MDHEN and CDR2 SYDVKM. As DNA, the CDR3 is TGTGCCAGCAGTTTAGGGGCCCGGGTTTCCGGCGAGCAGTACTTC. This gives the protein CASSLGARVSGEQYF.

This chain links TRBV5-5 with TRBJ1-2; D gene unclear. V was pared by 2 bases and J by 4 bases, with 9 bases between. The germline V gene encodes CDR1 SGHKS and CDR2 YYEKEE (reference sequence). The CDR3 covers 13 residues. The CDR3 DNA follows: TGTGCCAGCAGCTTCTCCGGGGTCTATGGCTACACCTTC. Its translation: CASSFSGVYGYTF.

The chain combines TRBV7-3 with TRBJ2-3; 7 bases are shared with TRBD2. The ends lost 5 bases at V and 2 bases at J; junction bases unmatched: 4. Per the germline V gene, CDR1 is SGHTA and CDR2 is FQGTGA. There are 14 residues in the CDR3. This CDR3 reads CASSPGLPTDTQYF. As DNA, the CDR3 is TGTGCCAGCAGCCCGGGACTACCCACAGATACGCAGTATTTT.

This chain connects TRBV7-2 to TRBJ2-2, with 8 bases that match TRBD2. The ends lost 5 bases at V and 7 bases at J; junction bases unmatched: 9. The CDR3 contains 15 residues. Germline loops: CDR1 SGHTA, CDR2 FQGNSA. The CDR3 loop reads CASSRNGRGNGELFF. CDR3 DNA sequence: TGTGCCAGCAGCCGGAACGGGAGGGGAAACGGGGAGCTGTTTTTT.

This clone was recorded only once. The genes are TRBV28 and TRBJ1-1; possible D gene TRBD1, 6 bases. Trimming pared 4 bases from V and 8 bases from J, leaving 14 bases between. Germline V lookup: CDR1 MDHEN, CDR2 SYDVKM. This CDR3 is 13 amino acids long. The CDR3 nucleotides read TGTGCCAGCAGTTATGAAACAGGGCAAGAAGCTTTCTTT. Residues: CASSYETGQEAFF.

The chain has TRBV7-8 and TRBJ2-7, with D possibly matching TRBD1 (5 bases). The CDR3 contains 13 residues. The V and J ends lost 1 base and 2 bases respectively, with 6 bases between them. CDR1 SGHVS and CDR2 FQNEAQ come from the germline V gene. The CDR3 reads CASSLGRAYEQYF. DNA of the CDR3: TGTGCCAGCAGCTTAGGCAGGGCCTACGAGCAGTACTTC.

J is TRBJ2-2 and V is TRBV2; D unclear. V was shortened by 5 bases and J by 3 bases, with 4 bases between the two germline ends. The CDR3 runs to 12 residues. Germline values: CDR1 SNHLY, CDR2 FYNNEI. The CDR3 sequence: CASSQDTGELFF. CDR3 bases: TGTGCCAGCAGTCAGGACACCGGGGAGCTGTTTTTT.

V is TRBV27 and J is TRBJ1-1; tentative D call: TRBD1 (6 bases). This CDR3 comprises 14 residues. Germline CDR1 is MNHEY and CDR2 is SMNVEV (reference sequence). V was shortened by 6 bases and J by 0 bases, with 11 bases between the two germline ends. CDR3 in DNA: TGTGCCAGCAGGAGGACAGCCTTGAACACTGAAGCTTTCTTT. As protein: CASRRTALNTEAFF.

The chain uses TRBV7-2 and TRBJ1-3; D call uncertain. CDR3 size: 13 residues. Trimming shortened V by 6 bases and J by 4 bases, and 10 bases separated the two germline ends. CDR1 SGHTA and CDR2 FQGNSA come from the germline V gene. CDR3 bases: TGTGCCAGCAGATCGGGCGGGGGAAACACCATATATTTT. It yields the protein CASRSGGGNTIYF.